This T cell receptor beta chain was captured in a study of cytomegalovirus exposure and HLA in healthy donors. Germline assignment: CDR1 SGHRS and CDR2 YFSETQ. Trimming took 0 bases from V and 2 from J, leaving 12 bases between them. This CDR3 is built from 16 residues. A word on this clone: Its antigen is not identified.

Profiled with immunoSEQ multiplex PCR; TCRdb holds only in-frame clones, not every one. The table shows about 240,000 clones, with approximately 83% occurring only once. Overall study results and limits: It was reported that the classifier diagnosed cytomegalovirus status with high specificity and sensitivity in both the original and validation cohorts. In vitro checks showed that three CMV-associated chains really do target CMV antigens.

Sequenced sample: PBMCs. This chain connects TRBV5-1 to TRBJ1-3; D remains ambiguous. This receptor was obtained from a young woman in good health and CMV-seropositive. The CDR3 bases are TGCGCCAGCAGCTTGGTAGAGGGAGCAACTGGAAACACCATATATTTT. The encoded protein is CASSLVEGATGNTIYF.